The 20 T cell receptor beta chains below come from one sample, sequenced in a study of blood T cells in healthy people across ages. Together with a sample-barcoded 5' primer, a J-beta primer mix was included in a second PCR lasting roughly 6 to 12 cycles. MiXCR, run by TCRdb on the 5' RACE reads, gives a single entry per CDR3 protein. The table records some 1,800,000 distinct CDR3 sequences, 35% to 50% of them present only once. Sequenced input: blood. The receptors here all came from a human donor in good health.

This clonotype was seen a handful of times. The V and J genes are TRBV11-2 and TRBJ2-5; 8 bases fit TRBD2. Trimming cost V 3 bases and J 3 bases; bases outside gene matches: 6. The germline gives CDR1 SGHAT, CDR2 FQNNGV. This CDR3 comprises 15 residues. CDR3 amino acids: CASSFNPGGKETQYF. The CDR3 nucleotides are TGTGCCAGCAGCTTCAACCCGGGGGGGAAAGAGACCCAGTACTTC.

The chain links TRBV18 to TRBJ2-3; 7 nucleotides align to TRBD1. The CDR3 has 16 residues. The junction had 6 bases not matched to a gene; V was cut back by 3 bases and J by 0 bases. CDR1 KGHSH and CDR2 LQKENI come from the germline V gene. CDR3 DNA: TGTGCCAGCTCACCGGGGACAGTTCTAAGCACAGATACGCAGTATTTT. Its translation: CASSPGTVLSTDTQYF. The full variable domain, in which reference TRBV18 and TRBJ2-3 provide the parts outside the CDR3, is NAGVMQNPRHLVRRRGQEARLRCSPMKGHSHVYWYRQLPEEGLKFMVYLQKENIIDESGMPKERFSAEFPKEGPSILRIQQVVRGDSAAYFCASSPGTVLSTDTQYFGPGTRLTVL.

This chain links TRBV5-1 with TRBJ1-2; no reliable D call. Germline CDR1 reads SGHRS; CDR2 reads YFSETQ. Between the trimmed V and J ends, which lost 4 bases and 7 bases, there was a span of 23 bases. The CDR3 covers 16 residues. CDR3 sequence: CASSPTVAGYDGGYTF. The CDR3 nucleotides are TGCGCCAGCAGCCCCACCGTCGCGGGCTATGATGGTGGCTACACCTTC.

This clonotype was seen a few times. A read error may produce the germline difference seen at one junction end. The chain joins TRBV11-2 to TRBJ2-1; TRBD2 is a possible D gene (7 bases). Germline assignment: CDR1 SGHAT and CDR2 FQNNGV. The CDR3 totals 15 residues. CDR3 sequence (DNA): TGTGCCGGCAGCCGTTGGGGGGGCGAGTACAATGAGCAGTTCTTC. It yields the protein CAGSRWGGEYNEQFF.

The chain is built from TRBV18 and TRBJ2-3; 7 bases are a match to TRBD2. The CDR3 has 13 amino acids. The germline CDR1 and CDR2 sequences are KGHSH and LQKENI. Losses at the gene ends were 3 bases for V and 12 bases for J; bases not matched to a gene: 9. Here the CDR3 DNA reads TGTGCCAGCTCACCGCCTGGGGGGGACGGACAGTATTTT. Translated: CASSPPGGDGQYF.

About this clonotype itself: The junction and the germline gene differ at one end; a read error may be behind it. This rearrangement joins TRBV4-1 to TRBJ2-2; D may be TRBD2 (6 bases). CDR3 length equals 15 residues. Germline V lookup: CDR1 MGHRA, CDR2 YSYEKL. The CDR3 loop reads CASSQGLAKTGELFF. CDR3 nucleotides: TGCGCCAGCAGCCAAGGGCTAGCGAAGACCGGGGAGCTGTTTTTT.

This clonotype was found once. One end of the junction varies from germline; a read error may be responsible. The chain uses TRBV6-5 and TRBJ2-3, with no clear D. The germline V gene encodes CDR1 MNHEY and CDR2 SVGAGI. CDR3 length: 11 amino acids. This chain's CDR3 is CASSSGDTLYF. CDR3 sequence (DNA): TGTGCCAGCAGTTCAGGAGATACGCTGTATTTT.

This sequence joins TRBV30 and TRBJ2-1, with 8 bases lining up with TRBD1. Trimming at V came to 5 bases and at J to 10 bases, leaving 7 bases not matched to a gene. The CDR3 runs 12 residues. The V gene's germline CDR1 is GTSNPN and CDR2 SVGIG (reference sequence). The CDR3 loop reads CAWGQGAGEQFF. In DNA form, the CDR3 reads TGTGCCTGGGGACAGGGAGCAGGGGAGCAGTTCTTC.

This sequence joins TRBV5-6 and TRBJ2-7; TRBD1 might be the D (6 bases). This CDR3 spans 12 amino acids. The germline gives CDR1 SGHDT, CDR2 YYEEEE. Trimming pared 5 bases from V and 6 bases from J, leaving 12 bases between. Written as DNA, the CDR3 is TGTGCCAGCAGAAAGACAGGCCTCGAGCAGTACTTC. Translating it yields CASRKTGLEQYF.

J is TRBJ2-1 and V is TRBV6-5; possibly TRBD2 for D (6 bases). The CDR3 covers 14 residues. Germline V gives CDR1 MNHEY, CDR2 SVGAGI. V dropped 2 bases and J dropped 7 bases, with 12 bases sitting between them. Here the CDR3 reads CASSYHLRGNEQFF. The CDR3 nucleotides are TGTGCCAGCAGTTACCATCTGCGGGGAAATGAGCAGTTCTTC.

The DNA of the CDR3 is TGTGCCAGCAGCCAGGGTGCCCGGGGTAACACTGAAGCTTTCTTT. Translating gives CASSQGARGNTEAFF. This chain uses TRBV3-1 with TRBJ1-1; the D is unclear. V lost 3 bases to trimming and J lost 2 bases, with 13 bases between them. The CDR3 consists of 15 residues. The V gene's germline CDR1 is LGHDT and CDR2 YNNKEL (reference sequence). Full variable domain (remainder filled in from reference TRBV3-1 and TRBJ1-1): DTAVSQTPKYLVTQMGNDKSIKCEQNLGHDTMYWYKQDSKKFLKIMFSYNNKELIINETVPNRFSPKSPDKAHLNLHINSLELGDSAVYFCASSQGARGNTEAFFGQGTRLTVV.

The rearrangement uses TRBV20-1 and TRBJ2-6; D is perhaps TRBD1 (6 bases). Trimming cost V 5 bases and J 2 bases, with 10 bases left between them. From germline, CDR1 is DFQATT and CDR2 SNEGSKA (reference sequence). CDR3 size: 14 residues. DNA for the CDR3: TGCAGTGCTGCAACAGGGACTGGGGCCAACGTCCTGACTTTC. As protein: CSAATGTGANVLTF.

This sequence joins TRBV6-1 and TRBJ1-2, with D hard to call. The CDR3 is 12 residues long. CDR1 and CDR2 from the germline V gene are MNHNS and SASEGT. V was clipped by 8 bases and J by 3 bases, with 10 bases between them. CDR3 in DNA: TGTGCCAGCCTAACGCAGTACTATGGCTACACCTTC. Translated: CASLTQYYGYTF.

This clonotype showed up many times. The CDR3 DNA is TGTGCCAGCAGTGACTCCCTTAGGGGGCTGTATGAGCAGTTCTTC. It yields the protein CASSDSLRGLYEQFF. V and J are TRBV25-1 and TRBJ2-1; 7 bases line up with TRBD1. V was clipped by 3 bases and J by 8 bases; unmatched bases: 10. This CDR3 is built from 15 residues. In germline, CDR1 is MGHDK, CDR2 SYGVNS.

The chain employs TRBV4-2 and TRBJ2-3; D is unclear. The CDR3 spans 15 residues. V was trimmed by 0 bases and J by 4 bases, leaving 11 bases between them. Germline CDR1 reads LGHNA; CDR2 reads YNFKEQ. The CDR3 region is CASSQEAALSDTQYF. CDR3 nucleotide sequence: TGTGCCAGCAGCCAAGAGGCGGCTTTATCAGATACGCAGTATTTT.

The CDR3 nucleotides are TGTGCCAGCAGCTTAGCGACAGCAACTAATGAAAAACTGTTTTTT. Amino acid sequence: CASSLATATNEKLFF. V usage is TRBV11-1 and J usage is TRBJ1-4, with D possibly TRBD1 on 5 matching bases. Per germline, CDR1 SGHAT and CDR2 FQDESV (reference sequence). V dropped 0 bases and J dropped 0 bases, with 5 bases sitting between them. CDR3 length: 15 amino acids.

V is TRBV7-6 and J is TRBJ2-4, with 8 bases aligning to TRBD1. The tail of the sequence fits TRBJ2-7 better, so the J call may be wrong. The CDR3 spans 15 residues. The germline CDR1 and CDR2 sequences are SGHVS and FNYEAQ. In DNA form, the CDR3 reads TGTGCCAGCAGCTTACGGGGACAGGCTTCCTACGAGCAGTACTTC. Translation gives CASSLRGQASYEQYF.

Here the CDR3 reads CASSERPGTGEYGTDTQYF. The DNA of the CDR3 is TGTGCCAGCAGCGAGCGTCCCGGGACAGGGGAGTATGGCACAGATACGCAGTATTTT. The J gene is TRBJ2-3, the V gene TRBV9; 10 nucleotides match TRBD1. Germline CDR1 reads SGDLS; CDR2 reads YYNGEE. Trimming at V came to 3 bases and at J to 1 base, leaving 14 bases not matched to a gene. CDR3 length equals 19 residues.

This clonotype was seen more than once but under ten times. This rearrangement joins TRBV5-5 to TRBJ2-7; no clear D. Deletions cut 0 bases from V and 4 bases from J, with 11 bases between. Germline values: CDR1 SGHKS, CDR2 YYEKEE (reference sequence). The CDR3 runs to 14 residues. The CDR3 DNA follows: TGTGCCAGCAGCTTGGCCGCCCAAGGATACGAGCAGTACTTC. It yields the protein CASSLAAQGYEQYF.

The chain has TRBV10-3 and TRBJ2-2, with D uncertain. Germline lookup yields CDR1 ENHRY and CDR2 SYGVKD. V dropped 2 bases and J dropped 0 bases, with 7 bases sitting between them. The CDR3 spans 15 residues. CDR3 sequence: CAISENGANTGELFF. Written as DNA, the CDR3 is TGTGCCATCAGTGAGAATGGTGCGAACACCGGGGAGCTGTTTTTT.